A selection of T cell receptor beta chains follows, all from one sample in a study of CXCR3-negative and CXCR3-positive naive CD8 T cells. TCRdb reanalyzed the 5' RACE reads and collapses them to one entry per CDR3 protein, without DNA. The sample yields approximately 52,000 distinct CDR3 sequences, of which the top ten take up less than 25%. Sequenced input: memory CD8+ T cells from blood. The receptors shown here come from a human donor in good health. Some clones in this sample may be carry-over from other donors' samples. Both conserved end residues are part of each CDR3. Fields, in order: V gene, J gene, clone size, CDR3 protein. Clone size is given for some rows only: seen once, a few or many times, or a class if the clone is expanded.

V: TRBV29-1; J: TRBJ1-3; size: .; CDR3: CSVLREDSGNTIYF
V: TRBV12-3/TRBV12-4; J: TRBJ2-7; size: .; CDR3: CASSLGLAGGPSYEQYF
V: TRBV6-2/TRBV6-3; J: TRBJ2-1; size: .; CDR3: CASSTDRTYNEQFF
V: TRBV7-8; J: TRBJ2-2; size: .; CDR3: CASSFGRDTGELFF
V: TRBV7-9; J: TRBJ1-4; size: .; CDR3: CASSFGGTNEKLFF
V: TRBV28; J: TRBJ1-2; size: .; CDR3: CASSQNREWDGYTF
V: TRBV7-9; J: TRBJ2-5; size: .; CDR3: CASSPSVGLALRDGTQYF
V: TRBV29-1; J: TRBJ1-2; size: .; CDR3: CSVEEGAGALYGYTF
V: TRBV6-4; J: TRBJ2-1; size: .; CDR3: CASSPYRDSEQFF
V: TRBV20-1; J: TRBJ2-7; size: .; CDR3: CSASRSYEQYF
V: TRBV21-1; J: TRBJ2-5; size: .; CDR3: CASSREDGTGRQETQYF
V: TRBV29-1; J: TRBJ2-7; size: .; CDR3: CSVTPPGSISYEQYF
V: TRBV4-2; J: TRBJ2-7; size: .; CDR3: CASSQEGGRPSYEQYF
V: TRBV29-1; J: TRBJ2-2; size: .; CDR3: CSVEGGLAGGPTGELFF
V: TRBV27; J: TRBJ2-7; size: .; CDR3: CASSTLAGVPNEQYF
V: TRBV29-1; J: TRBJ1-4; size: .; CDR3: CSVRTETWAANEKLFF
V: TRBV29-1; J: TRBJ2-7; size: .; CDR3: CSVEGADYEQYF
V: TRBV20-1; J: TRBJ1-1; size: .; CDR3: CSAEVGVYSPEAFF
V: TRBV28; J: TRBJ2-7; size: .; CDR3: CASSLRVADYEQYF
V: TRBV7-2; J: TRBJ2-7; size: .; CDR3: CASSLGDSYEQYF
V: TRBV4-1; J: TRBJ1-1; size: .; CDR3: CASSHPDDTEAFF
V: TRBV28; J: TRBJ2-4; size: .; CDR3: CASSMGLGTEKYF
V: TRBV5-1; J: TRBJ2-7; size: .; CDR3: CASTDHPPKGHSYEQYF
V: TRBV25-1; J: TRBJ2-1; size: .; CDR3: CASSESIPRWGSVGEQFF
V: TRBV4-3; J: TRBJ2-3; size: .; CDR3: CASSQDRSQPGQYF
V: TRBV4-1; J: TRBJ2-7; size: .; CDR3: CASSQVLARSYEQYF
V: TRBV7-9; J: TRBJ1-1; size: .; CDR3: CASSLGAGTEAFF
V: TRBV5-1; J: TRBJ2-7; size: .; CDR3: CASSLRVGGEQYF
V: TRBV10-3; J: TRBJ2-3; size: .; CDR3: CAISEGGGDTDTQYF
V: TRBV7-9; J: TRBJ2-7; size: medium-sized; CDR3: CASSSPADEQYF